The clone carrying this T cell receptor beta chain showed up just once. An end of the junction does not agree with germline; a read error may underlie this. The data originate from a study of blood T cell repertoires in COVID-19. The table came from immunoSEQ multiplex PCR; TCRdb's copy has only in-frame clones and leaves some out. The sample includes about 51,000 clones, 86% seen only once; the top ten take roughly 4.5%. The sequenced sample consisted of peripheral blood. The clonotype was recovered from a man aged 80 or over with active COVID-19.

This CDR3 is CVSSPGGHPGQETQYF. DNA for the CDR3: TGTGTCAGCAGCCCTGGGGGACACCCGGGGCAAGAGACCCAGTACTTC. The chain employs TRBV9 and TRBJ2-5; D is perhaps TRBD1 (6 bases). The CDR3 extends over 16 amino acids. Germline lookup yields CDR1 SGDLS and CDR2 YYNGEE.